This TCR beta chain was sequenced in a study of shared clonotypes between healthy human individuals. General study points: Represented diversity, genetic and exposure-history alike, was limited by few donors. Larger estimated richness was generally recorded for naive subsets relative to memory subsets.

This clone has just one count. Its antigen is as yet unknown. Trimming cost V 5 bases and J 0 bases, with 10 bases left between them. This CDR3 has 13 residues. CDR1 and CDR2 from the germline V gene are SQVTM and ANQGSEA. Some clones are missing from TCRdb's copy, which holds only in-frame ones; the method was immunoSEQ multiplex PCR. The table shows over 2 million clones, with 85% to 95% occurring only once. The chain links TRBV29-1 to TRBJ1-1; D is possibly TRBD1 (6 bases). The sample consisted of naive CD4+ T cells sorted from blood. The subset: CD45RA+ positively selected. This clonotype was sampled from a man younger than 30 in good health. The CDR3 here is CSVWDTLNTEAFF. CDR3 in DNA: TGCAGCGTTTGGGACACCCTGAACACTGAAGCTTTCTTT.